What follows are 32 T cell receptor beta chains derived from one specimen sequenced in a study of blood T cell repertoires in COVID-19. This table comes from immunoSEQ multiplex PCR, and its TCRdb copy is limited to in-frame clones, with some not included. The repertoire includes around 230,000 clones, 75% to 90% of them detected once, and about 2.2% sits in the top ten. Sequencing input: peripheral blood. The receptors stem from a man younger than 40 who had recovered from COVID-19.

This clone appeared a few times. The chain joins TRBV6-6 to TRBJ2-2; D possibly corresponds to TRBD1 (7 bases). This CDR3 has 15 residues. Germline values: CDR1 MNHNY, CDR2 SVGAGI (reference sequence). Trimming cost V 9 bases and J 4 bases, with 18 bases left between them. The CDR3 nucleotides are TGTGCCAGTACTAGGGGGCGGGGTAGCACCGGGGAGCTGTTTTTT. Its protein is CASTRGRGSTGELFF.

The chain joins TRBV11-2 to TRBJ2-1; D perhaps matches TRBD2 (6 bases). Germline assignment: CDR1 SGHAT and CDR2 FQNNGV. The CDR3 runs to 16 residues. Trimming took off 1 base at V and 1 base at J, with 11 bases between the two ends. CDR3 sequence: CASSLGVGGSYNEQFF. For the CDR3, the DNA is TGTGCCAGCAGCTTAGGGGTCGGGGGATCCTACAATGAGCAGTTCTTC.

The chain recombines TRBV29-1 with TRBJ1-1; TRBD1 aligns across 9 bases. CDR1 and CDR2 (germline): SQVTM, ANQGSEA. The CDR3 covers 16 residues. The trim removed 6 bases at V and 4 bases at J, leaving 15 bases unmatched. The CDR3 DNA reads as TGCAGCGTCAGGCAAACAGGGGGCTACGCGGGCACTGAAGCTTTCTTT. Encoded protein: CSVRQTGGYAGTEAFF. The full variable domain, with the rest looked up from reference TRBV29-1 and TRBJ1-1, is SAVISQKPSRDICQRGTSLTIQCQVDSQVTMMFWYRQQPGQSLTLIATANQGSEATYESGFVIDKFPISRPNLTFSTLTVSNMSPEDSSIYLCSVRQTGGYAGTEAFFGQGTRLTVV.

This rearrangement joins TRBV18 to TRBJ2-6, with TRBD2 matching 8 bases. CDR1 is KGHSH and CDR2 is LQKENI in the germline V gene. V trimming: 8 bases; J trimming: 2 bases; junction bases outside the gene matches: 17. The CDR3 has 19 residues. The CDR3 loop is CASVNPLGLELPGANVLTF. For the CDR3, the DNA is TGTGCCAGCGTAAACCCCCTGGGACTAGAGTTGCCTGGGGCCAACGTCCTGACTTTC.

This rearrangement joins TRBV29-1 to TRBJ2-2, with no clear D. V was pared by 7 bases and J by 1 base, with 7 bases between. This CDR3 comprises 12 residues. The V gene's germline CDR1 is SQVTM and CDR2 ANQGSEA. CDR3 DNA: TGCAGCGGCAGTCAGAACACCGGGGAGCTGTTTTTT. Its translation: CSGSQNTGELFF.

The chain links TRBV30 to TRBJ1-3; possibly TRBD1 for D (6 bases). The V end lost 3 bases, the J end lost 11 bases, and 11 bases lay between the germline ends. The V gene's germline CDR1 is GTSNPN and CDR2 SVGIG (reference sequence). There are 11 residues in the CDR3. DNA for the CDR3: TGTGCCTGGAGGGGGGCCGCGGCCATATATTTT. Protein: CAWRGAAAIYF. Filled out from reference TRBV30 and TRBJ1-3, the complete variable domain reads SQTIHQWPATLVQPVGSPLSLECTVEGTSNPNLYWYRQAAGRGLQLLFYSVGIGQISSEVPQNLSASRPQDRQFILSSKKLLLSDSGFYLCAWRGAAAIYFGEGSWLTVV.

This chain links TRBV24-1 with TRBJ2-5; 7 nucleotides line up with TRBD1. Germline lookup yields CDR1 KGHDR and CDR2 SFDVKD. Trimming took 3 bases from V and 5 from J; bases not matched to a gene: 11. This CDR3 contains 16 residues. The CDR3 spells CATSDPKTGVGETQYF. In nucleotides, the CDR3 is TGTGCCACCAGTGATCCGAAAACAGGGGTAGGCGAGACCCAGTACTTC.

The chain couples TRBV6-5 to TRBJ1-1; possible D gene TRBD1, 6 bases. From germline, CDR1 is MNHEY and CDR2 SVGAGI. V gave up 9 bases and J gave up 4 bases, with 18 bases separating them. The CDR3 length is 14 residues. The CDR3 sequence: CASQISQGGTEAFF. The DNA for the CDR3 is TGTGCCAGTCAGATTTCGCAAGGGGGCACTGAAGCTTTCTTT.

CDR3 nucleotide sequence: TGTGCCAGCCCCCCGGGGGACAGTCAAAGATTAGATACGCAGTATTTT. This translates into CASPPGDSQRLDTQYF. The chain uses TRBV7-9 and TRBJ2-3, with a tentative D call TRBD1 (7 bases). From germline, CDR1 is SEHNR and CDR2 FQNEAQ (reference sequence). The CDR3 has 16 residues. The V end was cut by 8 bases, the J end by 5 bases, with 23 bases between.

The chain combines TRBV9 with TRBJ1-2; the D gene is possibly TRBD1 (6 bases). The V end lost 3 bases, the J end lost 5 bases, and 26 bases lay between the germline ends. Germline V gives CDR1 SGDLS, CDR2 YYNGEE. The CDR3 runs 18 residues. CDR3 nucleotide sequence: TGTGCCAGCAGCGGCAACAGGGTGGGGAAGGTATTATGGTATGGCTACACCTTC. Translation: CASSGNRVGKVLWYGYTF.

The chain has TRBV10-1 and TRBJ2-7; TRBD2 aligns across 11 bases. V was pared by 5 bases and J by 1 base, with 4 bases of the junction left unmatched. The CDR3 loop spans 15 amino acids. Germline-derived CDR1 and CDR2 are WNHNN and SYGVQD (reference sequence). The CDR3 bases are TGCGCCAGCAGTCCTGGGACTAGCGGATCCTACGAGCAGTACTTC. Protein sequence: CASSPGTSGSYEQYF.

J is TRBJ2-7 and V is TRBV6-6, with TRBD1 identical over 7 bases. This CDR3 region has 15 residues. Germline V gene data show CDR1 as MNHNY and CDR2 as SVGAGI (reference sequence). V lost 0 bases, J lost 3 bases, and 5 bases stayed unmatched. The CDR3 region is CASSYSHRTGYEQYF. The CDR3 coding sequence is TGTGCCAGCAGTTACTCACACAGGACAGGCTACGAGCAGTACTTC.

The V and J genes are TRBV27 and TRBJ1-5; no firm D call. The germline V gene has CDR1 MNHEY and CDR2 SMNVEV (reference sequence). CDR3 length equals 15 residues. Deletions cut 5 bases from V and 0 bases from J, with 11 bases between. Here the CDR3 DNA reads TGTGCCAGCAGTCCTACAGATTATAGCAATCAGCCCCAGCATTTT. This sequence encodes CASSPTDYSNQPQHF.

This clone has only one observation. The chain is built from TRBV18 and TRBJ1-2; 9 bases are a match to TRBD1. The length of the CDR3 is 15 residues. The V gene's germline CDR1 is KGHSH and CDR2 LQKENI. The V gene end was trimmed by 3 bases and the J gene end by 2 bases; junction bases not matched to a gene: 4. CDR3 in DNA: TGTGCCAGCTCACCGACCGGGACAGGGAACTATGGCTACACCTTC. Encoded protein: CASSPTGTGNYGYTF.

This chain uses TRBV5-5 with TRBJ2-7; 14 nucleotides match TRBD2. The CDR3 length is 15 residues. Losses at the gene ends were 3 bases for V and 3 bases for J; bases not matched to a gene: 2. Germline CDR1 SGHKS, CDR2 YYEKEE (reference sequence). This chain's CDR3 is CASSSGLAGVYEQYF. For the CDR3, the DNA is TGTGCCAGCAGCTCGGGACTAGCGGGGGTCTACGAGCAGTACTTC.

The table lists this clone with a count of one. J is TRBJ1-3 and V is TRBV28; 7 bases match TRBD1. Germline lookup yields CDR1 MDHEN and CDR2 SYDVKM. The CDR3 runs 17 residues. V shed 4 bases, J shed 3 bases, and the junction held 12 bases outside the gene matches. The CDR3: CASSSVQDRLSGNTIYF. The CDR3 coding sequence is TGTGCCAGCAGTTCGGTTCAGGACAGGCTCAGTGGAAACACCATATATTTT.

This rearrangement joins TRBV13 to TRBJ1-2, with D perhaps TRBD1 (6 bases). Per germline, CDR1 PRHDT and CDR2 FYEKMQ (reference sequence). Trimming pared 6 bases from V and 3 bases from J, leaving 17 bases between. The CDR3 runs to 15 residues. The CDR3 reads CASREYRALDYGYTF. The CDR3 coding sequence is TGTGCCAGCAGAGAGTACAGGGCCCTAGACTATGGCTACACCTTC.

The table lists this clone with a count of one. DNA of the CDR3: TGTGCCAGCACCAGGGGGCTAGCGAACACTGAAGCTTTCTTT. It translates to CASTRGLANTEAFF. The chain combines TRBV27 with TRBJ1-1; 8 nucleotides align to TRBD1. Germline CDR1 MNHEY, CDR2 SMNVEV (reference sequence). The CDR3 is made up of 14 amino acids. Trimming removed 7 bases from V and 1 base from J; junction bases left unmatched: 5.

The gene calls are TRBV3-1 (or the pseudogene TRBV3-2) and TRBJ2-3; the match to TRBD1 covers 8 bases. The germline V gene has CDR1 LGHDT and CDR2 YNNKEL (reference sequence). Trimming cost V 1 base and J 3 bases; bases outside gene matches: 15. The CDR3 sequence is 19 residues long. CDR3 region: CASSQVAGDRGVWTDTQYF. The CDR3 coding sequence is TGTGCCAGCAGCCAAGTTGCCGGCGACAGGGGAGTATGGACAGATACGCAGTATTTT.

This rearrangement joins TRBV12-3 or TRBV12-4 to TRBJ1-1; D not certain. The CDR3 runs 12 residues. The ends were cut back, 11 bases at V and 3 bases at J, with 13 bases in the middle. CDR3 residues: CASQATHTEAFF. The CDR3 region has the DNA TGTGCCTCCCAGGCAACCCACACTGAAGCTTTCTTT.

The chain links TRBV10-3 to TRBJ1-3, with a tentative D call TRBD1 (6 bases). Germline CDR1 and CDR2: ENHRY and SYGVKD. The CDR3 is 14 amino acids. The ends were cut back, 8 bases at V and 4 bases at J, with 15 bases in the middle. As DNA, the CDR3 is TGTGCCATCGGCGACGTCAGGGGCGGAAACACCATATATTTT. Its protein product is CAIGDVRGGNTIYF.

V gene TRBV3-1 (or the pseudogene TRBV3-2) combines with J gene TRBJ2-1, with TRBD2 as a possible D gene (6 bases). Germline values: CDR1 LGHDT, CDR2 YNNKEL (reference sequence). There are 14 residues in the CDR3. The germline V and J ends were trimmed by 0 bases and 8 bases, with 11 bases remaining between them. CDR3 region: CASSQDLATDEQFF. The CDR3 nucleotides read TGTGCCAGCAGCCAAGATCTAGCGACGGATGAGCAGTTCTTC.

The chain carries TRBV19 and TRBJ2-5; 7 bases are shared with TRBD1. The J segment lost 1 base and the V segment lost 5 bases, leaving 4 bases of the junction unmatched. This CDR3 has 14 residues. Germline V gives CDR1 LNHDA, CDR2 SQIVND (reference sequence). The CDR3 DNA follows: TGTGCCAGTAGTGTAAACAGGGGCCAAGAGACCCAGTACTTC. It is translated as CASSVNRGQETQYF.

V usage is TRBV29-1 and J usage is TRBJ1-1; 8 bases are a match to TRBD1. Unmatched junction bases numbered 5, after V lost 4 bases and J lost 7 bases. This CDR3 has 12 residues. The germline CDR1 and CDR2 sequences are SQVTM and ANQGSEA. This chain's CDR3 is CSVGGQGLEAFF. The CDR3, as DNA: TGCAGCGTTGGAGGACAGGGTCTTGAAGCTTTCTTT. The full variable domain, rest sourced from reference TRBV29-1 and TRBJ1-1, is SAVISQKPSRDICQRGTSLTIQCQVDSQVTMMFWYRQQPGQSLTLIATANQGSEATYESGFVIDKFPISRPNLTFSTLTVSNMSPEDSSIYLCSVGGQGLEAFFGQGTRLTVV.

This chain connects TRBV2 to TRBJ1-2, with D maybe TRBD1 (6 bases). Trimming cost V 3 bases and J 4 bases, with 12 bases left between them. CDR3 length: 14 amino acids. CDR1 is SNHLY, CDR2 FYNNEI, per germline. CDR3 loop: CASSDGPGAYGYTF. The CDR3, as DNA: TGTGCCAGCAGTGACGGTCCAGGGGCCTATGGCTACACCTTC. Combining the CDR3 with reference TRBV2 and TRBJ1-2 gives the whole variable domain EPEVTQTPSHQVTQMGQEVILRCVPISNHLYFYWYRQILGQKVEFLVSFYNNEISEKSEIFDDQFSVERPDGSNFTLKIRSTKLEDSAMYFCASSDGPGAYGYTFGSGTRLTVV.

The V and J genes are TRBV9 and TRBJ2-2; D remains unclear. This CDR3 spans 12 amino acids. V dropped 0 bases and J dropped 6 bases, with 3 bases sitting between them. Germline V lookup: CDR1 SGDLS, CDR2 YYNGEE. The CDR3 spells CASSVAAGELFF. The CDR3 DNA is TGTGCCAGCAGCGTAGCCGCCGGGGAGCTGTTTTTT.

In the case of this clone: Sequence at one end of the junction differs from germline and may be a read error. The V gene is TRBV7-8, the J gene TRBJ1-2; TRBD1 aligns across 7 bases. Germline-derived CDR1 and CDR2 are SGHVS and FQNEAQ. This CDR3 has 14 residues. CDR3 DNA: TGTGCCAGCAGCTCATACAGGGGTGGGGGGCCGGCCTCCTTC. Translating it yields CASSSYRGGGPASF.

This clone came up a few times. This chain links TRBV15 with TRBJ1-2; TRBD1 aligns across 9 bases. CDR3 length equals 12 residues. With 8 bases clipped from V and 8 bases from J, the junction kept 6 bases outside the gene matches. Germline-derived CDR1 and CDR2 are LNHNV and YYDKDF (reference sequence). For the CDR3, the DNA is TGTGCCACCTCAAGGACAGGGGTCGGCTACACCTTC. Translation: CATSRTGVGYTF.

The chain uses TRBV3-1 (or the pseudogene TRBV3-2) and TRBJ1-1; D unresolved. The CDR3 totals 14 residues. CDR1 is LGHDT and CDR2 is YNNKEL in the germline V gene (reference sequence). The ends were cut back, 1 base at V and 4 bases at J, with 10 bases in the middle. The CDR3 DNA reads TGTGCCAGCAGCCAAGGGGCAAAAGGCACTGAAGCTTTCTTT. This gives the protein CASSQGAKGTEAFF.

The chain combines TRBV7-9 with TRBJ2-2, with D possibly being TRBD2 (5 bases). The germline V and J ends were trimmed by 3 bases and 0 bases, with 5 bases remaining between them. Germline V gene data show CDR1 as SEHNR and CDR2 as FQNEAQ (reference sequence). The CDR3 has 14 residues. The CDR3 nucleotides read TGTGCCAGCAGCTTCGGGGCGAACACCGGGGAGCTGTTTTTT. This gives the protein CASSFGANTGELFF.

The CDR3 loop reads CASSLGQISYEQYF. DNA for the CDR3: TGTGCCAGCAGCTTAGGACAGATTTCCTACGAGCAGTACTTC. The rearrangement joins TRBV7-2 to TRBJ2-7; tentatively, D is TRBD1 (5 bases). This CDR3 has 14 residues. Germline loops: CDR1 SGHTA, CDR2 FQGNSA. Trimming removed 1 base from V and 1 base from J, with 8 bases in between.

This chain links TRBV7-9 with TRBJ2-3; 12 nucleotides align to TRBD2. This CDR3 comprises 14 residues. The J segment lost 2 bases and the V segment lost 9 bases, leaving 3 bases of the junction unmatched. Germline CDR1 and CDR2: SEHNR and FQNEAQ (reference sequence). The CDR3 DNA reads TGTGCCAGAACTAGCGGGGGGCACACAGATACGCAGTATTTT. Protein: CARTSGGHTDTQYF. Using reference TRBV7-9 and TRBJ2-3 for the parts outside the CDR3, the full variable domain is DTGVSQNPRHKITKRGQNVTFRCDPISEHNRLYWYRQTLGQGPEFLTYFQNEAQLEKSRLLSDRFSAERPKGSFSTLEIQRTEQGDSAMYLCARTSGGHTDTQYFGPGTRLTVL.